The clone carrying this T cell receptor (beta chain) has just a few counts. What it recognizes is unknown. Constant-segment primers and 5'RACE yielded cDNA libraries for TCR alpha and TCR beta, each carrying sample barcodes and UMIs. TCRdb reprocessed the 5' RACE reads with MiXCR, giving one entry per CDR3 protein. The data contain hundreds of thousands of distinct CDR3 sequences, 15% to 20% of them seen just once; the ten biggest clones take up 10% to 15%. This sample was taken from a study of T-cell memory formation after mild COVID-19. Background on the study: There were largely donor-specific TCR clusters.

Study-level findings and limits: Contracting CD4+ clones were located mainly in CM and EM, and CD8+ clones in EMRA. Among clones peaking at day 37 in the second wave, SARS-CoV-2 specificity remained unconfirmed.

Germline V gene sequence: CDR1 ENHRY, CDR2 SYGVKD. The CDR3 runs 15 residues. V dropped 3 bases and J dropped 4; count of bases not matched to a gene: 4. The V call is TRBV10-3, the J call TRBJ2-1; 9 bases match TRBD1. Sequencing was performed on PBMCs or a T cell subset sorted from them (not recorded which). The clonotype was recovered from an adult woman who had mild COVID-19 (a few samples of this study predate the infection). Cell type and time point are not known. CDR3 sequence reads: CAISDPGTGYNEQFF. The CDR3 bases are TGTGCCATCAGTGATCCCGGGACAGGGTACAATGAGCAGTTCTTC.